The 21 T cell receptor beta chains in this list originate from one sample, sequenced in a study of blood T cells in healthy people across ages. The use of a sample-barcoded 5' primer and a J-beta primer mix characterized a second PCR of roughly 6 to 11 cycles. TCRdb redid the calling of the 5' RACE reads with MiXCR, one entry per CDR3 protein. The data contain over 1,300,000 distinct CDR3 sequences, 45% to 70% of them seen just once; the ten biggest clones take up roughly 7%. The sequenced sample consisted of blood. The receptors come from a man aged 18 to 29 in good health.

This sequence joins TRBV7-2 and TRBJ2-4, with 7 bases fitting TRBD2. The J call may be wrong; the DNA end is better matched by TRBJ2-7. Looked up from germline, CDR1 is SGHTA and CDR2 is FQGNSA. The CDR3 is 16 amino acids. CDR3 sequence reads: CASSLVASGDTYEQYF. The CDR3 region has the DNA TGTGCCAGCAGCTTAGTGGCTAGCGGCGATACCTACGAGCAGTACTTC.

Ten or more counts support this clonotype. The CDR3 DNA sequence: TGCAGCGTCGGGACAGGGCGAGATGGCTACACCTTC. Translating it yields CSVGTGRDGYTF. This chain uses TRBV29-1 with TRBJ1-2; 9 bases line up with TRBD1. J gave up 6 bases and V 6 bases, and 5 bases lay outside the gene matches. The CDR3 sequence is 12 residues long. The germline V gene encodes CDR1 SQVTM and CDR2 ANQGSEA.

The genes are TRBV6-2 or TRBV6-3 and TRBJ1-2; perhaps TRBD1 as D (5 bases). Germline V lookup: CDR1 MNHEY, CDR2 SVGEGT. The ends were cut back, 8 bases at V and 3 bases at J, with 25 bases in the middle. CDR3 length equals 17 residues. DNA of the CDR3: TGTGCCAGCTACCCTACCATTCGACAGTCGCTAGACTATGGCTACACCTTC. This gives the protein CASYPTIRQSLDYGYTF.

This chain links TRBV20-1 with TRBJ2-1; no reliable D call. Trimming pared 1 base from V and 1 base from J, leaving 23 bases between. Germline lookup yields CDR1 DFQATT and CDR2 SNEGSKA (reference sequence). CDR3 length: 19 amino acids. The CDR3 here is CSARGVVGEEFGSYNEQFF. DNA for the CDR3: TGCAGTGCTAGAGGAGTCGTAGGCGAGGAGTTTGGTTCCTACAATGAGCAGTTCTTC.

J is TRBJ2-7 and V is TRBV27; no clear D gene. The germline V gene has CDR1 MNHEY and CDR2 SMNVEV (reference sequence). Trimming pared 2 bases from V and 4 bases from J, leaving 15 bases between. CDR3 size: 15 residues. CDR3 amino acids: CASSLSAGITYEQYF. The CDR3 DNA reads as TGTGCCAGCAGTTTAAGTGCAGGAATCACATACGAGCAGTACTTC.

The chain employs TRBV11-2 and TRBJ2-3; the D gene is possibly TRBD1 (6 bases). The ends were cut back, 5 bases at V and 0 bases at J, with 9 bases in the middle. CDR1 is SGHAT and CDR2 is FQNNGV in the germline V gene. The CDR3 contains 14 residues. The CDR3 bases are TGTGCCAGCAGCCCGGACAGTAGCACAGATACGCAGTATTTT. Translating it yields CASSPDSSTDTQYF.

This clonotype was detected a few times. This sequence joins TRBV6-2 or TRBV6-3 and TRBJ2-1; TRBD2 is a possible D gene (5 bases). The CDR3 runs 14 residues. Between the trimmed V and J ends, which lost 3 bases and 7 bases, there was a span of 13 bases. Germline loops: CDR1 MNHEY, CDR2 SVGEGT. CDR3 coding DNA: TGTGCCAGCAGTTATTCCTCTGAGGGTAATGAGCAGTTCTTC. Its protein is CASSYSSEGNEQFF.

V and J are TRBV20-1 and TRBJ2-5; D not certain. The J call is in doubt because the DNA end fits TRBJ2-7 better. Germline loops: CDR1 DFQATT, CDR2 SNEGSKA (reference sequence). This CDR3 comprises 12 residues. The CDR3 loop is CSAEDGFYEQYF. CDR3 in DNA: TGCAGTGCTGAAGACGGATTCTACGAGCAGTACTTC.

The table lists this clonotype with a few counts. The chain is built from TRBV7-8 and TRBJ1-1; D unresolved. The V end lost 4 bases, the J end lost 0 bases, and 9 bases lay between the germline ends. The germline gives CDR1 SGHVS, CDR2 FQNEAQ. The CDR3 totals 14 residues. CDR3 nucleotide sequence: TGTGCCAGCAGCTCGGACGAGTTGAACACTGAAGCTTTCTTT. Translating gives CASSSDELNTEAFF.

The CDR3 DNA reads TGCGCCAGCAGCCAATACCGGGACACATACAATGAGCAGTTCTTC. Encoded protein: CASSQYRDTYNEQFF. The chain uses TRBV4-3 and TRBJ2-1; perhaps TRBD1 as D (6 bases). The CDR3 runs 15 residues. Per germline, CDR1 LGHNA and CDR2 YSLEER. Trimming shortened V by 2 bases and J by 4 bases, and 12 bases separated the two germline ends.

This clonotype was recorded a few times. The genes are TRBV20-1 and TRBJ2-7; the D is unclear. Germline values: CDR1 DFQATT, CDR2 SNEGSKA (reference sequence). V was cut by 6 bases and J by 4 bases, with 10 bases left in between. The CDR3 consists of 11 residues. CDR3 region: CSATKTYEQYF. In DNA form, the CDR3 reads TGCAGTGCCACAAAAACTTACGAGCAGTACTTC.

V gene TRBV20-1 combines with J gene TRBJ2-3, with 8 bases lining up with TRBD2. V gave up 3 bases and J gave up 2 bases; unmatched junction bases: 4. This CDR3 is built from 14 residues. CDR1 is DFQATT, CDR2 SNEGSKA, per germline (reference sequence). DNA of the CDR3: TGCAGTGCTAGTCGGGGGGGAGACACAGATACGCAGTATTTT. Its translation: CSASRGGDTDTQYF.

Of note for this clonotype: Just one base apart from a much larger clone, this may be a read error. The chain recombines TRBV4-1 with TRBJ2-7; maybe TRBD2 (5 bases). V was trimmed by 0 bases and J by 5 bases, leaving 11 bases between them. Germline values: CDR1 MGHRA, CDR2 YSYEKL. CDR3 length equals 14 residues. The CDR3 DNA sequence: TGCGCCAGCAGCCAAGATTTAGGAGGTGACGAGCAGTACTTC. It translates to CASSQDLGGDEQYF.

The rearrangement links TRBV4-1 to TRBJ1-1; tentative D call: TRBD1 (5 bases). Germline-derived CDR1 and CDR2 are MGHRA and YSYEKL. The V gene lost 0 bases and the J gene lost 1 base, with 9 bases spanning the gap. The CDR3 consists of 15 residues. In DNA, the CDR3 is TGCGCCAGCAGCCAAGATCTTACAGGGAACACTGAAGCTTTCTTT. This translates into CASSQDLTGNTEAFF.

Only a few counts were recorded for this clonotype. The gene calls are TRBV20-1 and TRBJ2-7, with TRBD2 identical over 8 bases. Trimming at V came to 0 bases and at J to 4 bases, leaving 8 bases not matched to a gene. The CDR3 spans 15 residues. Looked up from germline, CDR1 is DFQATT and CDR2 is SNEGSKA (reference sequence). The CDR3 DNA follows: TGCAGTGCTAGAGATCGAGCGGGGGTTGGTTACGAGCAGTACTTC. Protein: CSARDRAGVGYEQYF.

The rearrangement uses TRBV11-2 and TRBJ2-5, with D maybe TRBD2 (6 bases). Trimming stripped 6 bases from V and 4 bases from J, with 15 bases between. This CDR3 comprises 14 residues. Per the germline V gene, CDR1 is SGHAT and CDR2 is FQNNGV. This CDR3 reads CASSHPGLGETQYF. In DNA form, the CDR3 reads TGTGCCAGCAGTCACCCGGGACTCGGAGAGACCCAGTACTTC.

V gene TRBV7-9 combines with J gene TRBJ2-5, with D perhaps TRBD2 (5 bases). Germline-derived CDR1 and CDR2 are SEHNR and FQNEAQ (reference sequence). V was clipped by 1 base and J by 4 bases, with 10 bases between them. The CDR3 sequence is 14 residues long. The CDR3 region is CASSLEHRGETQYF. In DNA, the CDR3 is TGTGCCAGCAGCTTAGAGCACCGGGGAGAGACCCAGTACTTC.

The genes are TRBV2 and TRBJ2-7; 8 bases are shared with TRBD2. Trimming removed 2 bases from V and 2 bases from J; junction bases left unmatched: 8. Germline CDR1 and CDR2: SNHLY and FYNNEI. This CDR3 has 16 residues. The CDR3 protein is CASSETLAGQAYEQYF. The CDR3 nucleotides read TGTGCCAGCAGTGAAACTCTAGCGGGTCAGGCCTACGAGCAGTACTTC.

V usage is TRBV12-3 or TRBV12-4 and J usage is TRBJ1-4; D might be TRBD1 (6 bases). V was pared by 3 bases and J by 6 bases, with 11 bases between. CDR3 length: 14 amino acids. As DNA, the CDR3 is TGTGCCAGCAGTTTGATGGAGGGGGATGAAAAACTGTTTTTT. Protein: CASSLMEGDEKLFF.

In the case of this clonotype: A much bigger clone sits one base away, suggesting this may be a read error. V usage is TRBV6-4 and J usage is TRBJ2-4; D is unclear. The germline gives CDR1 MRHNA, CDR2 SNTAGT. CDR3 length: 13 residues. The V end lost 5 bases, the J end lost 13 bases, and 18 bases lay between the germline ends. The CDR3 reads CASSIKTNKEQYF. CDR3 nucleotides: TGTGCCAGCAGTATTAAGACAAACAAGGAGCAGTACTTC.

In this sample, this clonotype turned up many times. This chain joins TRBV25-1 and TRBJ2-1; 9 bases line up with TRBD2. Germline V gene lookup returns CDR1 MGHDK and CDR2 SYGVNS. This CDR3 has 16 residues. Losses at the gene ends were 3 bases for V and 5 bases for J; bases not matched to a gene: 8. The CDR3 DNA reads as TGTGCCAGCAGTGAGCCAGGACTAGCGAGCCACAATGAGCAGTTCTTC. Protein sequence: CASSEPGLASHNEQFF.